These 28 T cell receptor beta chains were all obtained from the same sample, sequenced in a study of regulatory T cells in long-lasting Graves disease. Building of the TCR beta libraries involved iRepertoire HTBI primers and Arm-PCR of CDR3 regions. Via MiXCR, TCRdb re-called the multiplex PCR reads, giving one row per CDR3 protein. The profile shows roughly 320,000 distinct CDR3 sequences, around 15% of them singletons. Indicated time point: newly diagnosed GD, antithyroid drugs for less than 3 months. From RNA extracted from PBMCs, the TCR library was made. The sample was also linked to a second study, of T cells in Graves' hyperthyroidism and ophthalmopathy.

The specimen was peripheral blood mononuclear cells (PBMCs), collected at new diagnosis, from a patient treated with antithyroid drugs. The receptor set was obtained from a man aged 35-49 years with Graves disease.

This clonotype was counted ten times or more. V gene TRBV9 combines with J gene TRBJ2-3; D tentatively reads TRBD1 or TRBD2 (5 bases each). Germline V gene lookup returns CDR1 SGDLS and CDR2 YYNGEE. V was shortened by 2 bases and J by 2 bases, with 12 bases between the two germline ends. This CDR3 has 15 residues. The CDR3, as DNA: TGTGCCAGCAGCGTGGTACCGGGACCCACAGATACGCAGTATTTT. Protein: CASSVVPGPTDTQYF.

At least ten counts were recorded for this clonotype. The chain carries TRBV10-3 and TRBJ2-5; possibly TRBD1 for D (5 bases). Trimming cost V 3 bases and J 7 bases, with 12 bases left between them. CDR1 and CDR2 (germline): ENHRY, SYGVKD. The CDR3 runs to 13 residues. The CDR3 region has the DNA TGTGCCATCAGTGAACAGGCGACCCCGACCCAGTACTTC. Translation gives CAISEQATPTQYF.

The genes are TRBV19 and TRBJ1-1; the D is unclear. Germline CDR1 is LNHDA and CDR2 is SQIVND (reference sequence). V was shortened by 3 bases and J by 4 bases, with 15 bases between the two germline ends. The CDR3 sequence is 15 residues long. The CDR3 loop reads CASSIRSPGSTEAFF. The CDR3 coding sequence is TGTGCCAGTAGTATTAGGTCCCCTGGTAGCACTGAAGCTTTCTTT.

The CDR3: CSHREGEETQYF. CDR3 DNA: TGCAGCCACCGGGAGGGAGAAGAGACCCAGTACTTC. This rearrangement joins TRBV29-1 to TRBJ2-5, with 8 bases identical to TRBD2. Germline V lookup: CDR1 SQVTM, CDR2 ANQGSEA. V shed 8 bases and J 3 bases; nucleotides not matched to a gene: 5. This CDR3 has 12 amino acids.

This clonotype was recorded a few times. The chain joins TRBV18 to TRBJ2-3; no clear D gene. The CDR3 extends over 14 amino acids. The germline CDR1 and CDR2 sequences are KGHSH and LQKENI. V was pared by 3 bases and J by 2 bases, with 9 bases between. The chain's CDR3 is CASSPTSHTDTQYF. CDR3 bases: TGTGCCAGCTCACCCACGTCTCACACAGATACGCAGTATTTT.

This clonotype came up a few times. This chain connects TRBV7-2 to TRBJ2-6; D is unresolved. The germline V and J ends were trimmed by 5 bases and 4 bases, with 12 bases remaining between them. The length of the CDR3 is 15 residues. CDR1 and CDR2 (germline): SGHTA, FQGNSA. DNA of the CDR3: TGTGCCAGCAGCGGAGAGCTTGCCGGGGCCAACGTCCTGACTTTC. Translating gives CASSGELAGANVLTF. Together with reference TRBV7-2 and TRBJ2-6, the CDR3 gives the full variable domain: GAGVSQSPSNKVTEKGKDVELRCDPISGHTALYWYRQSLGQGLEFLIYFQGNSAPDKSGLPSDRFSAERTGGSVSTLTIQRTQQEDSAVYLCASSGELAGANVLTFGAGSRLTVL.

This clonotype was counted many times. J is TRBJ1-2 and V is TRBV12-3 or TRBV12-4; D ambiguous. V lost 2 bases and J lost 1, with 5 bases in between. This CDR3 spans 13 amino acids. As DNA, the CDR3 is TGTGCCAGCAGTTTACGACGTAACTATGGCTACACCTTC. It specifies CASSLRRNYGYTF.

This clonotype was observed many times. The chain couples TRBV12-3 or TRBV12-4 to TRBJ1-1; D ambiguous. Trimming removed 7 bases from V and 4 bases from J, with 13 bases in between. The CDR3 runs to 13 residues. The CDR3 sequence: CASTRALGTEAFF. The CDR3 region has the DNA TGTGCCAGCACGAGGGCCCTGGGCACTGAAGCTTTCTTT.

This sequence joins TRBV7-6 and TRBJ2-3, with TRBD2 identical over 11 bases. Germline assignment: CDR1 SGHVS and CDR2 FNYEAQ. Trimming at V came to 4 bases and at J to 6 bases, leaving 6 bases not matched to a gene. This CDR3 has 15 amino acids. The CDR3 loop reads CASSYTSGGGDTQYF. The CDR3 DNA is TGTGCCAGCAGCTATACTAGCGGGGGTGGGGATACGCAGTATTTT.

The rearrangement joins TRBV5-8 to TRBJ2-1; D possibly corresponds to TRBD2 (6 bases). This CDR3 comprises 15 residues. Looked up from germline, CDR1 is SGHTS and CDR2 is YDEGEE. Trimming removed 0 bases from V and 9 bases from J, with 16 bases in between. The CDR3 here is CASSLGAGKGGEQFF. In DNA form, the CDR3 reads TGTGCCAGCAGCTTGGGTGCGGGAAAGGGAGGTGAGCAGTTCTTC.

This clonotype was recorded many times. The gene calls are TRBV5-1 and TRBJ2-7; D remains ambiguous. Germline-derived CDR1 and CDR2 are SGHRS and YFSETQ. CDR3 length: 15 amino acids. V lost 1 base, J lost 0 bases, and 11 bases lay in between. CDR3 protein: CASSLQPPSSYEQYF. The CDR3 DNA reads TGCGCCAGCAGCTTGCAACCCCCAAGCTCCTACGAGCAGTACTTC.

The J gene is TRBJ1-4, the V gene TRBV11-1; TRBD1 matches at 9 bases. Germline V lookup: CDR1 SGHAT, CDR2 FQDESV (reference sequence). After removal of 4 bases from V and 6 bases from J, the junction contained 15 bases not matched to a gene. The CDR3 has 18 residues. CDR3 DNA sequence: TGTGCCAGCAGCTCCCGGGACAGGGAGATTTGGATCGATGAAAAACTGTTTTTT. Translating gives CASSSRDREIWIDEKLFF. Full variable domain (rest looked up from reference TRBV11-1 and TRBJ1-4): EAEVAQSPRYKITEKSQAVAFWCDPISGHATLYWYRQILGQGPELLVQFQDESVVDDSQLPKDRFSAERLKGVDSTLKIQPAELGDSAMYLCASSSRDREIWIDEKLFFGSGTQLSVL.

This clonotype came up many times. The chain recombines TRBV11-3 with TRBJ2-1; D is unclear. The V and J ends lost 5 bases and 4 bases respectively, with 15 bases between them. The CDR3 is made up of 15 amino acids. Germline loops: CDR1 SGHNT, CDR2 YENEEA. The CDR3 region has the DNA TGTGCCAGCAGCCCCTGGGCTTCTAAGTACAATGAGCAGTTCTTC. Translation gives CASSPWASKYNEQFF.

This clonotype was recorded a few times. A much larger clone differs from this one at a single base, so this may be a read error. The chain uses TRBV28 and TRBJ2-1; tentatively, D is TRBD1 or TRBD2 (5 bases each). Germline V gene data show CDR1 as MDHEN and CDR2 as SYDVKM. The germline V and J ends were trimmed by 1 base and 13 bases, with 26 bases remaining between them. This CDR3 region has 17 residues. This CDR3 reads CASSLFYLIGTQETQFF. DNA for the CDR3: TGTGCCAGCAGTTTATTCTATCTCATTGGGACCCAAGAGACCCAGTTCTTC.

This clonotype was detected many times. The chain uses TRBV7-9 and TRBJ2-2; D may be TRBD1 (7 bases). Trimming removed 5 bases from V and 6 bases from J, with 22 bases in between. Germline V gives CDR1 SEHNR, CDR2 FQNEAQ (reference sequence). This CDR3 contains 17 residues. The CDR3 loop reads CASSLTGTGVHPGELFF. DNA of the CDR3: TGTGCCAGCAGCCTGACAGGGACGGGAGTGCATCCCGGGGAGCTGTTTTTT.

In this sample, this clonotype turned up many times. The genes are TRBV28 and TRBJ1-1; TRBD1 matches 7 bases. Germline CDR1 reads MDHEN; CDR2 reads SYDVKM. The length of the CDR3 is 15 residues. J gave up 5 bases and V 6 bases, and 12 bases lay outside the gene matches. The CDR3 region is CASRGPGTEKTEAFF. The DNA of the CDR3 is TGTGCCAGCAGGGGCCCCGGGACAGAAAAAACTGAAGCTTTCTTT.

This clonotype was observed at least ten times. The chain has TRBV2 and TRBJ2-5; 8 bases fit TRBD1. Per the germline V gene, CDR1 is SNHLY and CDR2 is FYNNEI. The trim removed 4 bases at V and 5 bases at J, leaving 9 bases unmatched. The CDR3 has 15 amino acids. The CDR3 region is CASSARAGGGETQYF. CDR3 bases: TGTGCCAGCAGTGCCCGGGCAGGGGGCGGGGAGACCCAGTACTTC.

The V and J genes are TRBV4-1 and TRBJ2-3; unclear D gene. CDR3 size: 14 residues. Trimming removed 0 bases from V and 2 bases from J, with 6 bases in between. Germline CDR1 reads MGHRA; CDR2 reads YSYEKL. For the CDR3, the DNA is TGCGCCAGCAGCCAAGACTGGAACACAGATACGCAGTATTTT. It codes for CASSQDWNTDTQYF.

The rearrangement links TRBV5-4 to TRBJ2-2, with no clear D. There are 14 residues in the CDR3. V gave up 0 bases and J gave up 8 bases, with 11 bases separating them. Per germline, CDR1 SGHNT and CDR2 YYREEE (reference sequence). This CDR3 is CASSLVGSPGELFF. CDR3 DNA: TGTGCCAGCAGCTTGGTTGGCAGTCCAGGGGAGCTGTTTTTT.

This clonotype appeared a few times. The V and J genes are TRBV5-1 and TRBJ2-3; 12 nucleotides match TRBD2. The CDR3 is made up of 15 amino acids. The J segment lost 5 bases and the V segment lost 5 bases, leaving 6 bases of the junction unmatched. The germline V gene has CDR1 SGHRS and CDR2 YFSETQ. Here the CDR3 reads CASRLLAGGEDTQYF. The CDR3 nucleotides are TGCGCCAGCAGACTACTAGCGGGGGGCGAAGATACGCAGTATTTT. The whole variable domain, remainder taken from reference TRBV5-1 and TRBJ2-3, is KAGVTQTPRYLIKTRGQQVTLSCSPISGHRSVSWYQQTPGQGLQFLFEYFSETQRNKGNFPGRFSGRQFSNSRSEMNVSTLELGDSALYLCASRLLAGGEDTQYFGPGTRLTVL.

This clonotype was counted only a few times. The CDR3 here is CASSLDPGLANTGELFF. The CDR3 nucleotides are TGCGCCAGCAGCTTGGACCCGGGACTAGCTAACACCGGGGAGCTGTTTTTT. The chain uses TRBV5-1 and TRBJ2-2, with 9 positions matching TRBD2. The V segment lost 0 bases and the J segment 2 bases; nucleotides outside the gene matches: 5. Germline lookup yields CDR1 SGHRS and CDR2 YFSETQ. The CDR3 sequence is 17 residues long.

This clonotype was recorded many times. This chain uses TRBV12-3 or TRBV12-4 with TRBJ1-3; 7 bases map to TRBD1. The CDR3 has 15 residues. Trimming cost V 6 bases and J 0 bases; bases outside gene matches: 5. The CDR3 DNA is TGTGCCAGCAGCAAGGGACAGTCCTCTGGAAACACCATATATTTT. It encodes CASSKGQSSGNTIYF.

The rearrangement joins TRBV2 to TRBJ1-2; tentative D call: TRBD1 (6 bases). With 3 bases removed from V and 4 bases from J, the gap between germline ends came to 12 bases. The CDR3 consists of 14 residues. Germline values: CDR1 SNHLY, CDR2 FYNNEI. This chain's CDR3 is CASSDYRESYGYTF. The CDR3 bases are TGTGCCAGCAGTGATTACAGGGAGTCCTATGGCTACACCTTC.

The sample holds a few counts of this clonotype. V gene TRBV5-6 combines with J gene TRBJ2-5, with D hard to call. With 1 base removed from V and 1 base from J, the gap between germline ends came to 14 bases. Germline lookup yields CDR1 SGHDT and CDR2 YYEEEE. CDR3 length: 16 amino acids. DNA of the CDR3: TGTGCCAGCAGCTTGTCTCTAGAGACCGTCCAAGAGACCCAGTACTTC. Translation: CASSLSLETVQETQYF.

This clonotype was detected many times. This chain links TRBV5-1 with TRBJ2-7; D is undetermined. Germline CDR1 is SGHRS and CDR2 is YFSETQ. This CDR3 has 14 residues. Trimming removed 0 bases at V and 1 base at J, with 8 bases between. DNA for the CDR3: TGCGCCAGCAGCTTGGCCATCCTATCCTACGAGCAGTACTTC. It encodes CASSLAILSYEQYF.

This clonotype was counted ten times or more. V is TRBV2 and J is TRBJ2-3; D might be TRBD1 (6 bases). CDR1 is SNHLY and CDR2 is FYNNEI in the germline V gene. CDR3 length: 11 residues. Trimming pared 6 bases from V and 7 bases from J, leaving 8 bases between. The CDR3 sequence: CASRGAYTQYF. The CDR3, as DNA: TGTGCCAGCAGGGGGGCGTATACGCAGTATTTT.

V usage is TRBV6-1 and J usage is TRBJ2-3; TRBD1 might be the D (5 bases). This CDR3 is built from 13 residues. CDR1 and CDR2 from the germline V gene are MNHNS and SASEGT. V was trimmed by 7 bases and J by 0 bases, leaving 8 bases between them. The CDR3 DNA is TGTGCCAGCACACAGGCGAGCACAGATACGCAGTATTTT. The encoded protein is CASTQASTDTQYF.

This clonotype has more than one count but fewer than ten. A much bigger clone sits one base away, suggesting this may be a read error. This rearrangement joins TRBV5-1 to TRBJ2-7; no definite D call. The germline V gene encodes CDR1 SGHRS and CDR2 YFSETQ. The CDR3 spans 12 residues. V shed 1 base and J shed 7 bases, with 9 bases lying between them. The CDR3 region is CASSLIRDEQYF. CDR3 DNA: TGCGCCAGCAGCTTGATACGCGATGAGCAGTACTTC.